Presented here are 3 T cell receptor beta chains from one specimen sequenced in a study of PD-L1 blockade in urothelial cancer. The time point was: pretreatment peripheral blood. Only in-frame clones appear in the TCRdb table, and some are missing; sequencing was by immunoSEQ multiplex PCR. This table holds 95,000 or so clones, around 86% found once. The sequences come from PBMCs, collected around atezolizumab (anti-PD-L1) treatment. Source of these receptors: a man between 60 and 70 years old with urothelial cancer.

This rearrangement joins TRBV6-1 to TRBJ2-1, with D possibly matching TRBD2 (5 bases). V was pared by 0 bases and J by 3 bases, with 18 bases between. Germline V gene lookup returns CDR1 MNHNS and CDR2 SASEGT. CDR3 length: 18 residues. The CDR3 here is CASSEAWLASFNYNEQFF. The CDR3 DNA sequence: TGTGCCAGCAGTGAAGCTTGGCTAGCAAGTTTCAACTACAATGAGCAGTTCTTC.

The chain employs TRBV9 and TRBJ2-7, with TRBD2 as a possible D gene (5 bases). V lost 1 base to trimming and J lost 6 bases, with 11 bases between them. The CDR3 is 13 residues long. CDR1 and CDR2 from the germline V gene are SGDLS and YYNGEE. CDR3 protein: CASSVSTSAEQYF. DNA for the CDR3: TGTGCCAGCAGCGTATCCACTAGTGCCGAGCAGTACTTC.

The rearrangement joins TRBV4-2 to TRBJ2-2; D may be TRBD1 (6 bases). Looked up from germline, CDR1 is LGHNA and CDR2 is YNFKEQ. V was trimmed by 0 bases and J by 4 bases, leaving 15 bases between them. The CDR3 sequence is 17 residues long. CDR3 region: CASSQDRGVDGTGELFF. CDR3 sequence (DNA): TGTGCCAGCAGCCAAGACAGGGGAGTCGATGGCACCGGGGAGCTGTTTTTT.